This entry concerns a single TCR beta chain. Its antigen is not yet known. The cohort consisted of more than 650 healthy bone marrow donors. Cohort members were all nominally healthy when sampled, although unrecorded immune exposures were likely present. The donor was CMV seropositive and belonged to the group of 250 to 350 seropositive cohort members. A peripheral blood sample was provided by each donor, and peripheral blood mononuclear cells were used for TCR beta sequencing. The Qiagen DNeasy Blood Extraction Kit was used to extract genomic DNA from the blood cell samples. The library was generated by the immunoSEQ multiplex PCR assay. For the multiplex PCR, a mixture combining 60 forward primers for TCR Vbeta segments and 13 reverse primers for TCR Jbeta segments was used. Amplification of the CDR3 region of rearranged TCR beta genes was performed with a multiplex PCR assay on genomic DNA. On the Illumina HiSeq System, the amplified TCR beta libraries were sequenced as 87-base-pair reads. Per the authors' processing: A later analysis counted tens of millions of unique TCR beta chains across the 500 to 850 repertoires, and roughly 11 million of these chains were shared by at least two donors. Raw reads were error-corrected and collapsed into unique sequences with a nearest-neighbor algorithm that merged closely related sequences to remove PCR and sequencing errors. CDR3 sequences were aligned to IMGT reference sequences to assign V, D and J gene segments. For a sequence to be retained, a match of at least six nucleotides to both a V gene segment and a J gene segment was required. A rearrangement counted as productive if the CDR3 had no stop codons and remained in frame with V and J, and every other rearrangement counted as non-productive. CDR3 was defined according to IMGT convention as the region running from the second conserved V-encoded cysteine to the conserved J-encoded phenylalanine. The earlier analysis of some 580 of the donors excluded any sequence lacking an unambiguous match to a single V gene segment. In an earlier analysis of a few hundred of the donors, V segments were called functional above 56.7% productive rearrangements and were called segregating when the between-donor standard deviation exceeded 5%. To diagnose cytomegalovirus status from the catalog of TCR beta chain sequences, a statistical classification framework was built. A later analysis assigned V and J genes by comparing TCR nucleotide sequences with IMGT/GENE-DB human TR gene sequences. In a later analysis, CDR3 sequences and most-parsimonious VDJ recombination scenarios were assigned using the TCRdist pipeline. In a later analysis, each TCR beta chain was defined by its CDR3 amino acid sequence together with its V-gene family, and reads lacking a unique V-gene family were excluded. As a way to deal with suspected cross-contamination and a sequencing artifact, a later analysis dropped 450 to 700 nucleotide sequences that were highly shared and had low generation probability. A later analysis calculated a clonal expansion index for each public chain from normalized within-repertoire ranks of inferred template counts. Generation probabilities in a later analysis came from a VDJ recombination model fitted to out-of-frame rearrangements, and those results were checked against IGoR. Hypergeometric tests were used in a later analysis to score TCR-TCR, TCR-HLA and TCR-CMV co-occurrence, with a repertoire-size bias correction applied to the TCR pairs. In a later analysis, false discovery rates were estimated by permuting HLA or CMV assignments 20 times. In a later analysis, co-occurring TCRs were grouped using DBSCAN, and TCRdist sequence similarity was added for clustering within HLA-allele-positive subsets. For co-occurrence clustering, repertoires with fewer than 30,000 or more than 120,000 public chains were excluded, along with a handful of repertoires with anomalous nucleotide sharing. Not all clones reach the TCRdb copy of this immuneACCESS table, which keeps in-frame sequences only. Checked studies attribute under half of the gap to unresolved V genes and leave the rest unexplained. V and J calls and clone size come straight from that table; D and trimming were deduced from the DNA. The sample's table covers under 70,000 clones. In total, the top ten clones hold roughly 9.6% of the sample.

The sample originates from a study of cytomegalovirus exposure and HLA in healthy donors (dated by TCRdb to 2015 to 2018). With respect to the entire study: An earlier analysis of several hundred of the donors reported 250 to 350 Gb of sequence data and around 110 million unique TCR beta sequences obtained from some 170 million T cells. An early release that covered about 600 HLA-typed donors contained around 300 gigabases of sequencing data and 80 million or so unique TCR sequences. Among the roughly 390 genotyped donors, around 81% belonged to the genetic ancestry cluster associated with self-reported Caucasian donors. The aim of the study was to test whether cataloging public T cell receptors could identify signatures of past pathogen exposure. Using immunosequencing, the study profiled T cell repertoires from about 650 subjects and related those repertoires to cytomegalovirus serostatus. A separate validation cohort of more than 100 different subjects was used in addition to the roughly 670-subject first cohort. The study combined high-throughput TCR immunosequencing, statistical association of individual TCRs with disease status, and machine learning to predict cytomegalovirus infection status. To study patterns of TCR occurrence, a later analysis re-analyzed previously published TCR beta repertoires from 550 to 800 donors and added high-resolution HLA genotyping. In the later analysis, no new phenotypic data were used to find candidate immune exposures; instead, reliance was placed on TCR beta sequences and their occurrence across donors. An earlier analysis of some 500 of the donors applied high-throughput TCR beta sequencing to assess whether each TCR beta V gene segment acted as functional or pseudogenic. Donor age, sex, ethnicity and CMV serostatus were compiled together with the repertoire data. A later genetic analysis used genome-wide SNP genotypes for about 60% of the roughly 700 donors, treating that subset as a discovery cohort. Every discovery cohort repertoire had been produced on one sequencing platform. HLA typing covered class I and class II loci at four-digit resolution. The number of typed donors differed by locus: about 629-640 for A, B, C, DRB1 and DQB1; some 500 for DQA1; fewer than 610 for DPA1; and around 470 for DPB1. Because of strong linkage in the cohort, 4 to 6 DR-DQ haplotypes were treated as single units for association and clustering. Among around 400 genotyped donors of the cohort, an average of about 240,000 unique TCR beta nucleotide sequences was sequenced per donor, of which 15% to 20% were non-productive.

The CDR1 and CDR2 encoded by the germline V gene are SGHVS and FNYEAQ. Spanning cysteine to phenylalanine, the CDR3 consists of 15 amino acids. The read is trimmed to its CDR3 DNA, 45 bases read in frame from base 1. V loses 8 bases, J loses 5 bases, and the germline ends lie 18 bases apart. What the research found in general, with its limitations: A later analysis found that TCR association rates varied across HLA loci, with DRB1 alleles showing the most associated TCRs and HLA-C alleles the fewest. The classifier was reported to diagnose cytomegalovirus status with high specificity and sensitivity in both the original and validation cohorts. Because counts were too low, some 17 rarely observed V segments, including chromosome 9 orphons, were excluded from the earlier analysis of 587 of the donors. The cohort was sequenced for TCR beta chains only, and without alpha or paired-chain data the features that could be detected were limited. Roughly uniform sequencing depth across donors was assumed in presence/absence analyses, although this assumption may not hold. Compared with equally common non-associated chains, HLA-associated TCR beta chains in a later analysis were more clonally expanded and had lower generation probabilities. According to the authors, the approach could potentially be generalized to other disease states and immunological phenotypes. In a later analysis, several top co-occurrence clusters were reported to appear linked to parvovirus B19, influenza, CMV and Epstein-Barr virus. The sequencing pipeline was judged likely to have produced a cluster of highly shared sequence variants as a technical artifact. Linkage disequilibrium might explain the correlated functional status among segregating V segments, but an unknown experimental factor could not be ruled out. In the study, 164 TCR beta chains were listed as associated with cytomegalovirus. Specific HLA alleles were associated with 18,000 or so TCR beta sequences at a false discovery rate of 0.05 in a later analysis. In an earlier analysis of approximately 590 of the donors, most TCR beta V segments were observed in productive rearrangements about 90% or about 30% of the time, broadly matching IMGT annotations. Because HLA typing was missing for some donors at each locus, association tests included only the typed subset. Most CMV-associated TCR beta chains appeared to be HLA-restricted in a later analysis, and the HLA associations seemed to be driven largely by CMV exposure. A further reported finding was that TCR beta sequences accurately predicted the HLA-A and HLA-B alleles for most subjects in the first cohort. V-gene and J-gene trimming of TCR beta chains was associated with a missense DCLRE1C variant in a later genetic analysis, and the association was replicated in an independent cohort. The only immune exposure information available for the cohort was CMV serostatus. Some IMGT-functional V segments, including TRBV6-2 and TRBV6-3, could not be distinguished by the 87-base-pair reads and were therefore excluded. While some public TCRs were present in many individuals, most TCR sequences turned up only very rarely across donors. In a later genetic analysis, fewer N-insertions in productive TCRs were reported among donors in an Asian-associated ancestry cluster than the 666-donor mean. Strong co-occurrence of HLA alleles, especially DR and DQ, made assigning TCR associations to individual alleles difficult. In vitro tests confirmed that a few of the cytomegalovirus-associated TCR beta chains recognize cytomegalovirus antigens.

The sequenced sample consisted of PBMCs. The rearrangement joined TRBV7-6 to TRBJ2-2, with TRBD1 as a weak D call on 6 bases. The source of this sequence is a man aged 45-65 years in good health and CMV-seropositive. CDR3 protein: CASSQGWGSTGELFF. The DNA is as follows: TGTGCCAGCTCCCAGGGGTGGGGGTCTACCGGGGAGCTGTTTTTT.